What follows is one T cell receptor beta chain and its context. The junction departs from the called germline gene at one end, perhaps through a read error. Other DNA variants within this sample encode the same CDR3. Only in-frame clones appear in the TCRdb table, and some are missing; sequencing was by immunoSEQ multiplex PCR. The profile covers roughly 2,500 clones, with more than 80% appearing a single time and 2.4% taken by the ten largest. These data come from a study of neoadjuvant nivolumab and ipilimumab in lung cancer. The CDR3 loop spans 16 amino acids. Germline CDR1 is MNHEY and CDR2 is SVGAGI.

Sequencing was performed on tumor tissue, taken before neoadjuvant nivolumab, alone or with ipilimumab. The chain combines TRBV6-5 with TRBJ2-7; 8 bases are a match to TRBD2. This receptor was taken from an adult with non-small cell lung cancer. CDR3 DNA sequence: TGTGCCAGCAGTTATCTCCTAACGGGAGGGCCGACCGAGCAGTACTTT. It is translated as CASSYLLTGGPTEQYF.